The entry below describes one T cell receptor (beta chain). The data belong to a study of identical twins. The V and J ends lost 1 base and 8 bases, in that order; junction bases with no gene match: 5. Germline CDR1 and CDR2: LNHNV and YYDKDF (reference sequence). The CDR3 length is 14 residues. MiXCR, applied by TCRdb to the 5' RACE reads, yields one record per CDR3 protein. The sample consists of hundreds of thousands of distinct CDR3 sequences, around an eighth of them appearing once. The same specimen was also included in a second study, on yellow fever vaccine responses in identical twins.

The sequence was obtained from a woman between 18 and 30 years old in good health. The sample was PBMCs. This sequence joins TRBV15 and TRBJ2-1; TRBD2 matches 7 bases. CDR3 DNA: TGTGCCACCAGCAGAGGGGGCGGGAGCTATGAGCAGTTCTTC. As protein: CATSRGGGSYEQFF.